The 28 T cell receptor beta chains below were found in one sample sequenced in a study of identical twins. From the 5' RACE reads, TCRdb called clonotypes with MiXCR, one entry per CDR3 protein. In the table there are some 1,600,000 distinct CDR3 sequences, roughly 35% of which are singletons. The sample consisted of cord blood. The receptors were gathered from a newborn girl in good health.

This clonotype came up a few times. In DNA form, the CDR3 reads TGTGCCAGCAGGGGAGGGACGGCCAAAAACATTCAGTACTTC. It codes for CASRGGTAKNIQYF. This chain joins TRBV27 and TRBJ2-4; 7 bases align to TRBD2. Unmatched junction bases numbered 3, after V lost 6 bases and J lost 1 base. The CDR3 is 14 amino acids. Per the germline V gene, CDR1 is MNHEY and CDR2 is SMNVEV (reference sequence).

This clonotype was found a few times. The chain has TRBV13 and TRBJ2-5, with D uncertain. Germline-derived CDR1 and CDR2 are PRHDT and FYEKMQ (reference sequence). The V end was cut by 2 bases, the J end by 7 bases, with 14 bases between. The CDR3 contains 14 residues. The CDR3 nucleotides are TGTGCCAGCAGCTTACCCTCCATTGGTCGGACCCAGTACTTC. Protein product: CASSLPSIGRTQYF.

The J gene is TRBJ1-1, the V gene TRBV7-9; the D gene is possibly TRBD1 (5 bases). This CDR3 contains 16 residues. The V end was cut by 4 bases, the J end by 1 base, with 16 bases between. Germline V gene lookup returns CDR1 SEHNR and CDR2 FQNEAQ (reference sequence). The CDR3 nucleotides read TGTGCCAGCAGCTACCTCGCGGCAGGGTCGAACACTGAAGCTTTCTTT. Amino acids: CASSYLAAGSNTEAFF.

This clonotype was seen a few times. The chain is built from TRBV11-2 and TRBJ2-7; no firm D call. CDR1 is SGHAT and CDR2 is FQNNGV in the germline V gene. V lost 2 bases and J 4 bases, leaving 15 bases between the germline ends. CDR3 length: 15 amino acids. This CDR3 reads CASSLSPEAAYEQYF. In nucleotides, the CDR3 is TGTGCCAGCAGCTTAAGCCCCGAGGCGGCTTACGAGCAGTACTTC.

The genes are TRBV12-3 or TRBV12-4 and TRBJ2-7; a weak D match, TRBD2 (7 bases). This CDR3 region has 17 residues. Trimming stripped 6 bases from V and 0 bases from J, with 21 bases between. The CDR3 nucleotides read TGTGCCAGCAGAGGAGACAGGTCGCGGGGGCTCTCCTACGAGCAGTACTTC. Protein: CASRGDRSRGLSYEQYF.

CDR3 sequence reads: CAISEEGQGAENEQYF. In nucleotides, the CDR3 is TGTGCCATCAGTGAGGAGGGACAGGGAGCAGAAAATGAGCAGTACTTC. This sequence joins TRBV10-3 and TRBJ2-5; TRBD1 matches 9 bases. The CDR3 contains 16 residues. Germline V lookup: CDR1 ENHRY, CDR2 SYGVKD. Trimming took 2 bases from V and 11 from J; bases not matched to a gene: 15.

This chain links TRBV30 with TRBJ1-2; possibly TRBD1 for D (6 bases). Trimming cost V 0 bases and J 7 bases, with 12 bases left between them. The CDR3 is 13 residues long. Germline assignment: CDR1 GTSNPN and CDR2 SVGIG (reference sequence). Written as DNA, the CDR3 is TGTGCCTGGAGTGTAAGGGCCAGGGGTGGCTACACCTTC. Translating gives CAWSVRARGGYTF.

J is TRBJ1-4 and V is TRBV7-9, with a tentative D call TRBD1 (5 bases). V was trimmed by 5 bases and J by 7 bases, leaving 17 bases between them. Germline CDR1 and CDR2: SEHNR and FQNEAQ (reference sequence). The CDR3 consists of 15 residues. CDR3 region: CASSPTGQASEKLFF. CDR3 coding DNA: TGTGCCAGCAGCCCTACTGGACAAGCTAGTGAAAAACTGTTTTTT.

V gene TRBV6-4 combines with J gene TRBJ2-7; D remains unclear. Germline assignment: CDR1 MRHNA and CDR2 SNTAGT. Trimming left V 3 bases short and J 1 base short, with 10 bases between. CDR3 length equals 14 residues. The CDR3 DNA is TGTGCCAGCAGTGAGGCAGCTTTATCCTACGAGCAGTACTTC. Translating it yields CASSEAALSYEQYF.

V and J are TRBV20-1 and TRBJ1-2; a possible D gene is TRBD1 (6 bases). CDR1 is DFQATT and CDR2 is SNEGSKA in the germline V gene (reference sequence). The CDR3 spans 13 residues. Trimming took off 4 bases at V and 4 bases at J, with 13 bases between the two ends. CDR3 DNA sequence: TGCAGTGCTAAGGGGGGCCCCAGCTATGGCTACACCTTC. It is translated as CSAKGGPSYGYTF.

The V and J genes are TRBV12-3 or TRBV12-4 and TRBJ2-5, with TRBD2 matching over 14 bases. The CDR3 totals 16 residues. The J segment lost 6 bases and the V segment lost 3 bases, leaving 6 bases of the junction unmatched. CDR3 sequence reads: CASSFGTSGGRKTQYF. Written as DNA, the CDR3 is TGTGCCAGCAGTTTCGGGACTAGCGGGGGTAGGAAGACCCAGTACTTC.

This chain joins TRBV9 and TRBJ1-6, with 9 positions matching TRBD1. Looked up from germline, CDR1 is SGDLS and CDR2 is YYNGEE. V shed 0 bases, J shed 7 bases, and the junction held 2 bases outside the gene matches. There are 15 residues in the CDR3. The CDR3 nucleotides read TGTGCCAGCAGCGTAGAGGGGACAGGGAATTCACCCCTCCACTTT. Translated: CASSVEGTGNSPLHF. Together with reference TRBV9 and TRBJ1-6, the CDR3 gives the full variable domain: DSGVTQTPKHLITATGQRVTLRCSPRSGDLSVYWYQQSLDQGLQFLIQYYNGEERAKGNILERFSAQQFPDLHSELNLSSLELGDSALYFCASSVEGTGNSPLHFGNGTRLTVT.

The rearrangement links TRBV12-3 or TRBV12-4 to TRBJ2-3, with D possibly matching TRBD2 (6 bases). V was pared by 6 bases and J by 3 bases, with 19 bases between. CDR3 length: 16 residues. CDR3 in DNA: TGTGCCAGCAGCCCGGGGGACGAAGGAAAGACAGATACGCAGTATTTT. Protein product: CASSPGDEGKTDTQYF.

This clonotype has only a few counts. V usage is TRBV7-9 and J usage is TRBJ2-5; 7 positions match TRBD1. Germline lookup yields CDR1 SEHNR and CDR2 FQNEAQ (reference sequence). CDR3 length: 15 amino acids. With 5 bases clipped from V and 1 base from J, the junction kept 7 bases outside the gene matches. The CDR3 bases are TGTGCCAGCAGCGCTAGAGGGGGCCTCCAAGAGACCCAGTACTTC. Residues: CASSARGGLQETQYF. The complete variable domain, with remaining parts taken from reference TRBV7-9 and TRBJ2-5, reads DTGVSQNPRHKITKRGQNVTFRCDPISEHNRLYWYRQTLGQGPEFLTYFQNEAQLEKSRLLSDRFSAERPKGSFSTLEIQRTEQGDSAMYLCASSARGGLQETQYFGPGTRLLVL.

For this clonotype: A much more abundant neighbour one base away suggests this may be a read error. The chain couples TRBV27 to TRBJ2-7, with TRBD1 matching over 10 bases. Germline V CDR1 and CDR2: MNHEY, SMNVEV (reference sequence). CDR3 length equals 15 residues. The CDR3 loop reads CAGSLWTGGSYEQYF. CDR3 DNA sequence: TGTGCCGGCAGTTTATGGACAGGGGGCTCCTACGAGCAGTACTTC.

The chain links TRBV20-1 to TRBJ2-7, with D maybe TRBD1 (5 bases). The germline gives CDR1 DFQATT, CDR2 SNEGSKA (reference sequence). Trimming cost V 5 bases and J 2 bases, with 16 bases left between them. This CDR3 has 14 amino acids. CDR3: CSALPRQGAYEQYF. Here the CDR3 DNA reads TGCAGTGCTCTCCCCCGTCAGGGCGCCTACGAGCAGTACTTC.

This clonotype was counted at least ten times. V is TRBV29-1 and J is TRBJ1-2; D is undetermined. The CDR3 covers 14 residues. CDR1 is SQVTM, CDR2 ANQGSEA, per germline. Trimming took off 6 bases at V and 1 base at J, with 15 bases between the two ends. The CDR3 spells CSVQAAGINYGYTF. The DNA for the CDR3 is TGCAGCGTCCAGGCGGCAGGCATTAACTATGGCTACACCTTC.

This clonotype was picked up a small number of times. The chain combines TRBV28 with TRBJ2-3; TRBD2 agrees at 13 bases. V lost 3 bases, J lost 5 bases, and 11 bases stayed unmatched. Germline loops: CDR1 MDHEN, CDR2 SYDVKM. This CDR3 has 18 residues. CDR3 DNA: TGTGCCAGCAGTTTCGGACTAGCGGGAGACTCCCGCGGAGATACGCAGTATTTT. Translated, it gives CASSFGLAGDSRGDTQYF.

This clonotype was observed a few times. CDR3 residues: CASSRGRTSGTSGSEQFF. As DNA, the CDR3 is TGTGCCAGCAGCCGGGGGCGGACTAGCGGGACAAGTGGCAGTGAGCAGTTCTTC. The rearrangement joins TRBV12-3 or TRBV12-4 to TRBJ2-1, with 12 bases fitting TRBD2. V was pared by 6 bases and J by 9 bases, with 18 bases of the junction left unmatched. This CDR3 is 18 amino acids long.

The gene calls are TRBV14 and TRBJ2-7; TRBD2 matches at 7 bases. J lost 6 bases, V lost 4 bases, and 6 bases had no gene match. The CDR3 is 13 amino acids. The germline CDR1 and CDR2 sequences are SGHDN and FVKESK. CDR3 region: CASSRREAGEQYF. The CDR3 region has the DNA TGTGCCAGCAGCCGCCGGGAGGCAGGCGAGCAGTACTTC.

This chain joins TRBV20-1 and TRBJ2-3; D assignment may be TRBD1 or TRBD2 (6 bases each). Trimming removed 3 bases from V and 4 bases from J, with 23 bases in between. From germline, CDR1 is DFQATT and CDR2 SNEGSKA (reference sequence). The CDR3 has 17 amino acids. CDR3 sequence reads: CSASPQEGDLWADTQYF. In nucleotides, the CDR3 is TGCAGTGCTAGCCCCCAGGAGGGGGACCTATGGGCAGATACGCAGTATTTT.

The chain links TRBV7-6 to TRBJ1-1, with D perhaps matching TRBD1 (6 bases). The V gene lost 5 bases and the J gene lost 1 base, with 17 bases spanning the gap. The CDR3 is 16 residues long. Germline lookup yields CDR1 SGHVS and CDR2 FNYEAQ. This CDR3 reads CASSPWEGVSNTEAFF. CDR3 coding DNA: TGTGCCAGCAGCCCTTGGGAGGGGGTCTCGAACACTGAAGCTTTCTTT.

This clonotype has a handful of counts. The V gene is TRBV29-1, the J gene TRBJ1-6, with 10 bases aligning to TRBD1. V was pared by 5 bases and J by 8 bases, with 6 bases of the junction left unmatched. This CDR3 is 14 amino acids long. CDR1 and CDR2 from the germline V gene are SQVTM and ANQGSEA. The CDR3 DNA sequence: TGCAGCGTTTCGGGACAGGGGTGGGATTCACCCCTCCACTTT. Protein sequence: CSVSGQGWDSPLHF. Filled out from reference TRBV29-1 and TRBJ1-6, the complete variable domain reads SAVISQKPSRDICQRGTSLTIQCQVDSQVTMMFWYRQQPGQSLTLIATANQGSEATYESGFVIDKFPISRPNLTFSTLTVSNMSPEDSSIYLCSVSGQGWDSPLHFGNGTRLTVT.

In its sample, this clonotype was seen a few times. This chain links TRBV12-3 or TRBV12-4 with TRBJ2-5, with 7 bases that match TRBD1. The CDR3 length is 15 residues. With V trimmed by 2 bases and J by 5 bases, 8 bases remained unmatched. The CDR3: CASSLMTGTMETQYF. CDR3 sequence (DNA): TGTGCCAGCAGTTTAATGACAGGGACGATGGAGACCCAGTACTTC.

In its sample, this clonotype was seen a few times. This sequence joins TRBV6-1 and TRBJ2-7; TRBD2 aligns across 10 bases. The V and J ends lost 6 bases and 0 bases, in that order; junction bases with no gene match: 8. Germline CDR1 MNHNS, CDR2 SASEGT. The CDR3 loop spans 16 amino acids. CDR3 DNA sequence: TGTGCCAGCAGCCGGAACGGACTAGCGGCCTCCTACGAGCAGTACTTC. Translated, it gives CASSRNGLAASYEQYF.

This clonotype was observed a handful of times. The V call is TRBV4-1, the J call TRBJ1-5, with a weak D call TRBD1 (6 bases). In germline, CDR1 is MGHRA, CDR2 YSYEKL. V was trimmed by 0 bases and J by 0 bases, leaving 12 bases between them. This CDR3 spans 17 amino acids. The chain's CDR3 is CASSQDRGLNSNQPQHF. The CDR3 DNA reads as TGCGCCAGCAGCCAAGATCGGGGGCTAAATAGCAATCAGCCCCAGCATTTT.

The rearrangement uses TRBV29-1 and TRBJ1-1; D call uncertain. Germline CDR1 and CDR2: SQVTM and ANQGSEA. The CDR3 consists of 14 residues. V gave up 3 bases and J gave up 1 base, with 12 bases separating them. In DNA, the CDR3 is TGCAGCGTTGAGGCGCTCCTGAGGAACACTGAAGCTTTCTTT. This sequence encodes CSVEALLRNTEAFF.

V usage is TRBV4-1 and J usage is TRBJ2-6; unclear D gene. Trimming cost V 1 base and J 0 bases, with 7 bases left between them. The germline CDR1 and CDR2 sequences are MGHRA and YSYEKL. The CDR3 runs to 16 residues. The CDR3 DNA reads TGCGCCAGCAGCCAAGGACCGAACTCTGGGGCCAACGTCCTGACTTTC. This translates into CASSQGPNSGANVLTF.